This is a list of T cell receptor beta chains from one sample in a study of regulatory T cells in long-lasting Graves disease. TCRdb redid the calling of the multiplex PCR reads with MiXCR, one entry per CDR3 protein. The sample contains about 470,000 distinct CDR3 sequences, roughly 20% of which appear only once. The sample in question was peripheral blood mononuclear cells (PBMCs), obtained when the disease was refractory, from a patient treated with antithyroid drugs. All receptors derive from a female donor with Graves disease. The CDR3 runs from the conserved cysteine through the conserved F or W. The D gene is left open where the match is weak. Clone sizes are given selectively: once, few, many, or a class where the clone is expanded.

v_call	j_call	clone_size	d_call	cdr3_aa	cdr3_nt
TRBV10-2	TRBJ1-2	many	TRBD1	CASWTGGFGYTF	TGCGCCAGCTGGACAGGGGGCTTTGGCTACACCTTC
TRBV7-9	TRBJ1-2	-	-	CASRPNAGPSSYGYTF	TGTGCCAGCAGACCAAATGCAGGACCTTCAAGCTATGGCTACACCTTC
TRBV6-1	TRBJ2-5	few	-	CASIKRPSHFRGETQYF	TGTGCCAGCATCAAGCGTCCGTCCCATTTTAGGGGTGAGACCCAGTACTTC
TRBV27	TRBJ2-3	-	-	CASSLWDTLETQYF	TGTGCCAGCAGTTTATGGGACACCCTTGAGACGCAGTATTTT
TRBV25-1	TRBJ2-7	many	TRBD1	CASSVGTGGSYEQYF	TGTGCCAGCAGTGTTGGGACAGGGGGCTCCTACGAGCAGTACTTC
TRBV6-1	TRBJ1-5	few	TRBD1	CASSEARRQGAQPQHF	TGTGCCAGCAGTGAAGCGCGGAGACAGGGGGCTCAGCCCCAGCATTTT
TRBV29-1	TRBJ2-7	many	-	CSVIYRDTSYEQYF	TGCAGCGTTATATATCGGGACACCTCCTACGAGCAGTACTTC
TRBV28	TRBJ1-5	many	-	CASGRSNQPQHF	TGTGCCAGCGGTCGTTCCAATCAGCCCCAGCATTTT
TRBV12-3/TRBV12-4	TRBJ2-7	many	-	CASSIRLDSRQYF	TGTGCCAGCAGTATAAGGTTGGACTCCAGGCAGTACTTC
TRBV6-2/TRBV6-3	TRBJ2-2	-	TRBD1	CASNYRVTAGTVSNTGELFF	TGTGCCAGCAACTATAGAGTTACCGCCGGGACAGTATCGAACACCGGGGAGCTGTTTTTT
TRBV11-2	TRBJ2-1	-	TRBD2	CASSPLAGAKEQFF	TGTGCCAGCAGCCCATTAGCGGGAGCGAAAGAGCAGTTCTTC